This TCR beta chain was sequenced during a study of human T cells and chemical hapten exposure. Study summary: The patients, most of them female, presented with alopecia areata, totalis or universalis.

TCRdb used MiXCR to reprocess the RACE reads, holding one entry per CDR3 protein. In the table there are under 100,000 distinct CDR3 sequences, roughly a tenth of which are singletons. V lost 5 bases, J lost 9 bases, and 11 bases stayed unmatched. The V gene's germline CDR1 is SGHTA and CDR2 FQGNSA. CDR3 length: 14 residues. As for time point: patch test 2, 6 weeks after DPC sensitization. Treatment in this sample: therapeutic diphenylcyclopropenone sensitization with weekly scalp DPC. The origin of this receptor is a woman aged 50 to 65 with alopecia areata. Some clones in this sample may be carry-over from other donors' samples. Specimen: whole blood, collected in connection with sensitization to the hapten diphenylcyclopropenone (DPC). The gene calls are TRBV7-2 and TRBJ2-3; 7 bases are shared with TRBD2. The CDR3 sequence: CASSLPMAGDTQYF. CDR3 nucleotide sequence: TGTGCCAGCAGCCTGCCGATGGCGGGAGACACGCAGTATTTT.